The clone carrying this TCR beta chain was seen a few times. Germline CDR1 WSHSY, CDR2 SAAADI. The CDR3 runs to 13 residues. Trimming shortened V by 4 bases and J by 5 bases, and 9 bases separated the two germline ends. This sample stems from a study of blood T cells in healthy people across ages. A second PCR, run for roughly 7 to 12 cycles, used a sample-barcoded 5' primer plus a J-beta primer mix. Per-sample output comprised a minimum of 2.5 million paired-end reads containing CDR3. TCRdb reprocessed the 5' RACE reads via MiXCR and lists one record per CDR3 protein. The sample comprises approximately 1.5 million distinct CDR3 sequences, almost 35% of which are singletons, and about 11% rests with the top ten.

The source material was blood. The TCR sequence derives from a woman aged 25 to 39 in good health. The chain recombines TRBV10-2 with TRBJ2-1; D uncertain. The CDR3 nucleotides read TGCGCCAGCAGTGCCGGACGGAACAATGAGCAGTTCTTC. It specifies CASSAGRNNEQFF.